The clone carrying this T cell receptor beta chain was recorded only once. Under the authors' procedure: Researchers report that nucleated cell counts were estimated from reference gene primer amplification. Using immunoSEQ multiplex PCR, the repertoire was profiled, and TCRdb retains in-frame clones only, with some absent. That table gives V, J and clone size, and the DNA gave D and trimming. The sample contains around 250,000 clones, 80% to 85% of which appear only once. The CDR3 extends over 15 amino acids. This sample stems from a study of blood T cell repertoires in COVID-19. In the study overall: Both acute and convalescent COVID-19 samples were obtained from the United States, Italy and Spain. Sources were T cells, B-cell-depleted T cells, or PBMCs; the material itself was cDNA or gDNA.

This receptor was taken from a man in his forties or fifties with active or convalescent COVID-19. What was sequenced was peripheral blood. This chain links TRBV21-1 with TRBJ1-2; TRBD1, as called in the table, went unchecked against the DNA. TRBV21-1 is tagged as a pseudogene. Here the CDR3 reads CASNGQGFVIYGYTF. The CDR3 DNA sequence: TGTGCCAGCAACGGACAGGGTTTTGTAATCTATGGCTACACCTTC.